This entry lists 18 T cell receptor beta chains sequenced from one sample in a study of cytomegalovirus exposure and HLA in healthy donors. A multiplex PCR was run with 60 Vbeta primers and 13 Jbeta primers. Assay used: immunoSEQ multiplex PCR; TCRdb lists only in-frame clones, some missing. The sample includes 90,000 to 100,000 clones, around two thirds seen only once; the top ten take 3.9%. Specimen: PBMCs. The receptors come from a man between 25 and 39 years old in good health and CMV-seronegative.

As to this clone: One end of the junction is discordant with germline, which a read error may explain. The chain couples TRBV7-9 to TRBJ2-1; D perhaps matches TRBD1 (6 bases). CDR3 size: 18 residues. The V gene's germline CDR1 is SEHNR and CDR2 FQNEAQ (reference sequence). CDR3 region: CSSSFKRGNPPSYNEQFF. CDR3 nucleotides: TGTTCCAGCAGCTTCAAGAGGGGGAACCCCCCCTCCTACAATGAGCAGTTCTTC.

The CDR3 protein is CASSSWDRRISPLHF. The CDR3 DNA reads as TGTGCCAGCAGCTCCTGGGACAGGAGGATTTCACCCCTCCACTTT. The chain joins TRBV7-2 to TRBJ1-6, with TRBD1 matching over 8 bases. From germline, CDR1 is SGHTA and CDR2 FQGNSA. The V segment lost 4 bases and the J segment 9 bases; nucleotides outside the gene matches: 8. This CDR3 is 15 amino acids long.

The J gene is TRBJ1-1, the V gene TRBV7-6; 9 bases are a match to TRBD1. Germline CDR1 SGHVS, CDR2 FNYEAQ. Trimming cost V 6 bases and J 1 base; bases outside gene matches: 9. The CDR3 sequence is 16 residues long. The CDR3 coding sequence is TGTGCCAGCAGGGGATGGGACAGGGAATCGAACACTGAAGCTTTCTTT. It translates to CASRGWDRESNTEAFF.

This clone appeared a few times. The chain has TRBV14 and TRBJ1-1, with D possibly being TRBD1 (6 bases). Germline-derived CDR1 and CDR2 are SGHDN and FVKESK. The V gene lost 4 bases and the J gene lost 8 bases, with 8 bases spanning the gap. This CDR3 has 11 amino acids. The CDR3: CASSLGQEAFF. In nucleotides, the CDR3 is TGTGCCAGCAGCCTCGGACAGGAAGCTTTCTTT.

This clone showed up just a few times. The V and J genes are TRBV7-3 and TRBJ1-5; D is ambiguous. Per the germline V gene, CDR1 is SGHTA and CDR2 is FQGTGA. The CDR3 sequence is 15 residues long. V was pared by 5 bases and J by 0 bases, with 11 bases between. Written as DNA, the CDR3 is TGTGCCAGCAGCCCCCCCACGGGTAGCAATCAGCCCCAGCATTTT. Translated, it gives CASSPPTGSNQPQHF.

The V gene is TRBV27, the J gene TRBJ1-1, with a weak D call TRBD1 (6 bases). V was shortened by 8 bases and J by 4 bases, with 14 bases between the two germline ends. The germline V gene encodes CDR1 MNHEY and CDR2 SMNVEV (reference sequence). The CDR3 has 13 residues. This CDR3 is CASAQGSGTEAFF. CDR3 bases: TGTGCCAGCGCACAGGGTTCGGGCACTGAAGCTTTCTTT.

The CDR3 here is CASSEGLADGNIQYF. CDR3 nucleotide sequence: TGTGCCAGCAGTGAGGGACTAGCGGACGGAAACATTCAGTACTTC. The rearrangement joins TRBV25-1 to TRBJ2-4; 11 nucleotides align to TRBD2. This CDR3 is built from 15 residues. Germline V CDR1 and CDR2: MGHDK, SYGVNS. V shed 3 bases and J 6 bases; nucleotides not matched to a gene: 4.

This chain joins TRBV5-1 and TRBJ2-7; weak D call: TRBD1 (5 bases). V was cut by 4 bases and J by 3 bases, with 14 bases left in between. CDR3 length equals 14 residues. Germline loops: CDR1 SGHRS, CDR2 YFSETQ. CDR3 protein: CASSRDGQGYEQYF. The CDR3, as DNA: TGCGCCAGCAGCCGAGACGGACAAGGCTACGAGCAGTACTTC.

This clone showed up just a few times. The chain is built from TRBV20-1 and TRBJ1-2; D uncertain. Germline assignment: CDR1 DFQATT and CDR2 SNEGSKA (reference sequence). The CDR3 covers 11 residues. Written as DNA, the CDR3 is TGCAGCGAAGGGAGAATGCGGGGCTACACCTTC. This codes for CSEGRMRGYTF.

This clone has more than one count but fewer than ten. The chain couples TRBV15 to TRBJ1-1; D is possibly TRBD1 (5 bases). From germline, CDR1 is LNHNV and CDR2 YYDKDF (reference sequence). CDR3 length equals 17 residues. The germline V and J ends were trimmed by 0 bases and 1 base, with 15 bases remaining between them. The CDR3 region has the DNA TGTGCCACCAGCAGAGATCATCCGGGACTGTCGAACACTGAAGCTTTCTTT. As protein: CATSRDHPGLSNTEAFF.

This rearrangement joins TRBV5-1 to TRBJ1-1; tentatively, D is TRBD1 (6 bases). The germline V gene has CDR1 SGHRS and CDR2 YFSETQ. The CDR3 contains 15 residues. V lost 3 bases to trimming and J lost 0 bases, with 12 bases between them. The CDR3 DNA follows: TGCGCCAGCAGCTCGATTAACAGGGTGAACACTGAAGCTTTCTTT. Translating gives CASSSINRVNTEAFF. Using reference TRBV5-1 and TRBJ1-1 for the parts outside the CDR3, the full variable domain is KAGVTQTPRYLIKTRGQQVTLSCSPISGHRSVSWYQQTPGQGLQFLFEYFSETQRNKGNFPGRFSGRQFSNSRSEMNVSTLELGDSALYLCASSSINRVNTEAFFGQGTRLTVV.

The chain is built from TRBV7-9 and TRBJ1-1, with 7 bases fitting TRBD1. The J segment lost 5 bases and the V segment lost 1 base, leaving 1 base of the junction unmatched. From germline, CDR1 is SEHNR and CDR2 FQNEAQ (reference sequence). CDR3 size: 13 residues. The CDR3: CASSLETGTEAFF. The CDR3 nucleotides read TGTGCCAGCAGCTTAGAGACAGGGACTGAAGCTTTCTTT.

The chain employs TRBV6-1 and TRBJ2-1, with D perhaps matching TRBD1 (6 bases). Trimming removed 8 bases at V and 3 bases at J, with 14 bases between. Germline V lookup: CDR1 MNHNS, CDR2 SASEGT. The CDR3 sequence is 14 residues long. The CDR3 loop is CASQEGQSYNEQFF. The CDR3 coding sequence is TGTGCCAGCCAAGAAGGACAGAGCTACAATGAGCAGTTCTTC.

V is TRBV28 and J is TRBJ1-2; TRBD1 agrees at 11 bases. Germline V gene lookup returns CDR1 MDHEN and CDR2 SYDVKM. With 6 bases clipped from V and 6 bases from J, the junction kept 6 bases outside the gene matches. There are 14 residues in the CDR3. CDR3 bases: TGTGCCAGCAGCGGACAGGGGGCGACTAATGGCTACACCTTC. Encoded protein: CASSGQGATNGYTF.

This chain connects TRBV4-2 to TRBJ2-3; 7 bases match TRBD1. Trimming cost V 4 bases and J 0 bases; bases outside gene matches: 7. The CDR3 sequence is 16 residues long. Per germline, CDR1 LGHNA and CDR2 YNFKEQ. The CDR3 loop is CASSRGGDFSTDTQYF. In nucleotides, the CDR3 is TGTGCCAGCAGCCGAGGGGGCGACTTCAGCACAGATACGCAGTATTTT.

The rearrangement links TRBV7-9 to TRBJ1-1, with no clear D. The CDR3 extends over 12 amino acids. CDR1 SEHNR and CDR2 FQNEAQ come from the germline V gene (reference sequence). V was trimmed by 5 bases and J by 3 bases, leaving 7 bases between them. CDR3 region: CASSESHTEAFF. The CDR3 region has the DNA TGTGCCAGCAGCGAGTCTCACACTGAAGCTTTCTTT. The full variable domain, its missing parts supplied by reference TRBV7-9 and TRBJ1-1, is DTGVSQNPRHKITKRGQNVTFRCDPISEHNRLYWYRQTLGQGPEFLTYFQNEAQLEKSRLLSDRFSAERPKGSFSTLEIQRTEQGDSAMYLCASSESHTEAFFGQGTRLTVV.

The chain is built from TRBV19 and TRBJ1-1, with 7 positions matching TRBD1. V dropped 6 bases and J dropped 0; count of bases not matched to a gene: 7. Germline loops: CDR1 LNHDA, CDR2 SQIVND (reference sequence). This CDR3 has 15 amino acids. CDR3 coding DNA: TGTGCCAGTAGAATAAAAACAGGGGTGAACACTGAAGCTTTCTTT. Residues: CASRIKTGVNTEAFF.

The chain carries TRBV14 and TRBJ2-1, with 12 bases that match TRBD2. V shed 2 bases and J 6 bases; nucleotides not matched to a gene: 5. Germline CDR1 is SGHDN and CDR2 is FVKESK. The CDR3 loop spans 16 amino acids. Here the CDR3 DNA reads TGTGCCAGCAGCCAACTCGGGGGACTAGCGGGCAATGAGCAGTTCTTC. Translated, it gives CASSQLGGLAGNEQFF.